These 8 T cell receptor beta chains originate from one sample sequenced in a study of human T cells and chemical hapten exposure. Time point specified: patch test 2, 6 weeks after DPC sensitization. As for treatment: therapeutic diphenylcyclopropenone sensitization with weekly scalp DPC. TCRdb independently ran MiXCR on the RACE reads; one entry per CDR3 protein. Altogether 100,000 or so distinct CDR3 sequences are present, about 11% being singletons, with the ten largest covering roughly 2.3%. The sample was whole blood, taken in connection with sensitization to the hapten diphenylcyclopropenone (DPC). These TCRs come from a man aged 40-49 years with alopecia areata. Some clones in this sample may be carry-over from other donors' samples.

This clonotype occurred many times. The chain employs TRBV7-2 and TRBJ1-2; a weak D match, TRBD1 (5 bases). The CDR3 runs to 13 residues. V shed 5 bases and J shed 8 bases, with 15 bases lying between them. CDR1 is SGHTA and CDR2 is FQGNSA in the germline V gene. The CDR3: CASSPGQAVGYTF. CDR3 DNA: TGTGCCAGCAGCCCAGGGCAGGCAGTAGGCTACACCTTC.

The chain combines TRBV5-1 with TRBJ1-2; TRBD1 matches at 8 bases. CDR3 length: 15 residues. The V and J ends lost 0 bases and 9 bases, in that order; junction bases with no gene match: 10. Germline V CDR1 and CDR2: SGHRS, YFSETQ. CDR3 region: CASSLGTGTALRYTF. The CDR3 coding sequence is TGCGCCAGCAGCTTGGGGACAGGGACCGCCCTGCGCTACACCTTC.

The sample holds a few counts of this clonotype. The CDR3 DNA reads TGTGCCAGCAGTAGGAGGCCGGGAGTCGCCGAGCAGTACGTC. Amino acids: CASSRRPGVAEQYV. The J gene is TRBJ2-7, the V gene TRBV6-5, with D perhaps TRBD2 (6 bases). V lost 5 bases, J lost 6 bases, and 17 bases lay in between. CDR3 length: 14 amino acids. The V gene's germline CDR1 is MNHEY and CDR2 SVGAGI.

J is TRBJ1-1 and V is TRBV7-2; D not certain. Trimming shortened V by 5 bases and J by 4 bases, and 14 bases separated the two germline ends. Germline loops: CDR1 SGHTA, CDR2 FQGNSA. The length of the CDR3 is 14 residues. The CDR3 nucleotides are TGTGCCAGCAGCCCGATCGGGATTGCCACTGAAGCTTTCTTT. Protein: CASSPIGIATEAFF.

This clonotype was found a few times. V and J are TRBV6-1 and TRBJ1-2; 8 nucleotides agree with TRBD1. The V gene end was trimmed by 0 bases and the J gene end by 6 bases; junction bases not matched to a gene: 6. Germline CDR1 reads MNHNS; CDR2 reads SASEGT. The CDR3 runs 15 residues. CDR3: CASSEAWDRKDGYTF. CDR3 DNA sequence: TGTGCCAGCAGTGAAGCGTGGGACAGGAAGGATGGCTACACCTTC.

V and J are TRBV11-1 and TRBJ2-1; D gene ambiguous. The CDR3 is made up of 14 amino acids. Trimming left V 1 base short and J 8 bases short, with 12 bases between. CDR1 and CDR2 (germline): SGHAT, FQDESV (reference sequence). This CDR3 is CASSLEGKWDEQFF. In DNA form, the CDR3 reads TGTGCCAGCAGCTTAGAAGGAAAATGGGATGAGCAGTTCTTC.

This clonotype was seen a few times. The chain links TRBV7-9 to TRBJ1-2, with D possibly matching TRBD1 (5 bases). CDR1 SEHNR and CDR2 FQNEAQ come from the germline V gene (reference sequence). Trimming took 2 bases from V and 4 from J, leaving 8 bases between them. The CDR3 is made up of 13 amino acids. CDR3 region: CASSLTGSYGYTF. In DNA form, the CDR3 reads TGTGCCAGCAGCTTAACAGGATCCTATGGCTACACCTTC. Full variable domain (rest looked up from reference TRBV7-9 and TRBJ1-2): DTGVSQNPRHKITKRGQNVTFRCDPISEHNRLYWYRQTLGQGPEFLTYFQNEAQLEKSRLLSDRFSAERPKGSFSTLEIQRTEQGDSAMYLCASSLTGSYGYTFGSGTRLTVV.

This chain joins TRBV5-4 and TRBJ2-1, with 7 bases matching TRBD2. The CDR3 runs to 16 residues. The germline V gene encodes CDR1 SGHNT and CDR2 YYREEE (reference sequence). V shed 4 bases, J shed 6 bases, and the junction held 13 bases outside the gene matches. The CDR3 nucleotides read TGTGCCAGCAGCCGCTCCGGCGGGGGAAGGGGCAATGAGCAGTTCTTC. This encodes CASSRSGGGRGNEQFF. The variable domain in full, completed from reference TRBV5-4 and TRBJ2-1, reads ETGVTQSPTHLIKTRGQQVTLRCSSQSGHNTVSWYQQALGQGPQFIFQYYREEENGRGNFPPRFSGLQFPNYSSELNVNALELDDSALYLCASSRSGGGRGNEQFFGPGTRLTVL.